This record covers a single T cell receptor (beta chain). Its antigen is unknown. Second-dose groups at about 4 or about 12 weeks were pooled. Assay: immunoSEQ multiplex PCR; the TCRdb copy retains only in-frame clones and omits some. Among approximately 80,000 clones listed, approximately 90% were seen once. The data derive from a study of T cell responses to AZD1222 COVID-19 vaccine. Study-wide results and caveats: Mostly white British, mostly female donors; authors suggested clonal diversity may be underestimated.

This receptor was taken from an adult who received the AZD1222 COVID-19 vaccine. The sample was peripheral blood, taken 28 days after the second AZD1222 dose.

The CDR3 region has the DNA TGCGCCAGCAGCTCGCCGACGGCCTACAATGAGCAGTTCTTC. Translating it yields CASSSPTAYNEQFF. The V and J genes are TRBV5-1 and TRBJ2-1; D gene unclear. The CDR3 is 14 amino acids. The germline V and J ends were trimmed by 3 bases and 2 bases, with 9 bases remaining between them. CDR1 and CDR2 from the germline V gene are SGHRS and YFSETQ.